These 13 T cell receptor beta chains were sequenced from one sample in a study of CD8 T cells in ankylosing spondylitis. TCRdb re-called the 5' RACE reads with MiXCR, one entry per CDR3 protein. This sample yields under 300,000 distinct CDR3 sequences, of which around 10% are seen a single time; less than 7.5% belongs to the top ten. Specimen: blood, either unsorted or a sorted T cell fraction (not recorded which). The receptor source for this set is a male donor with ankylosing spondylitis or in good health (not recorded which).

This clonotype appeared many times. The chain employs TRBV5-1 and TRBJ2-7, with TRBD1 identical over 8 bases. Per germline, CDR1 SGHRS and CDR2 YFSETQ. J lost 4 bases, V lost 4 bases, and 4 bases had no gene match. This CDR3 comprises 13 residues. The CDR3 here is CASSRGTGYEQYF. The CDR3 DNA reads as TGCGCCAGCAGCCGGGGGACAGGTTACGAGCAGTACTTC.

In its sample, this clonotype was seen a few times. The chain carries TRBV20-1 and TRBJ2-3, with no clear D. Germline-derived CDR1 and CDR2 are DFQATT and SNEGSKA (reference sequence). V shed 3 bases and J shed 1 base, with 11 bases lying between them. The CDR3 length is 14 residues. This CDR3 reads CSASLIVGTDTQYF. The CDR3 nucleotides are TGCAGTGCTAGTCTAATAGTCGGCACAGATACGCAGTATTTT.

This clonotype was counted many times. The rearrangement uses TRBV25-1 and TRBJ2-7; D remains unclear. V dropped 3 bases and J dropped 3 bases, with 6 bases sitting between them. The length of the CDR3 is 12 residues. Germline CDR1 and CDR2: MGHDK and SYGVNS. CDR3 coding DNA: TGTGCCAGCAGTGACCGGAACTACGAGCAGTACTTC. It yields the protein CASSDRNYEQYF.

The rearrangement joins TRBV7-2 to TRBJ1-5, with D hard to call. The CDR3 loop spans 14 amino acids. CDR1 SGHTA and CDR2 FQGNSA come from the germline V gene. The V and J ends lost 3 bases and 3 bases respectively, with 9 bases between them. The CDR3 DNA follows: TGTGCCAGCAGCTTTTACGGCAACAATCAGCCCCAGCATTTT. Translating it yields CASSFYGNNQPQHF.

This clonotype was seen at least ten times. The V gene is TRBV29-1, the J gene TRBJ2-5; perhaps TRBD2 as D (6 bases). In germline, CDR1 is SQVTM, CDR2 ANQGSEA. The V end lost 8 bases, the J end lost 2 bases, and 12 bases lay between the germline ends. This CDR3 region has 12 residues. CDR3: CSTSAGQETQYF. CDR3 bases: TGCAGCACGAGCGCGGGACAAGAGACCCAGTACTTC. Full variable domain (rest looked up from reference TRBV29-1 and TRBJ2-5): SAVISQKPSRDICQRGTSLTIQCQVDSQVTMMFWYRQQPGQSLTLIATANQGSEATYESGFVIDKFPISRPNLTFSTLTVSNMSPEDSSIYLCSTSAGQETQYFGPGTRLLVL.

The J gene is TRBJ2-1, the V gene TRBV7-2; D uncertain. The germline V and J ends were trimmed by 3 bases and 5 bases, with 8 bases remaining between them. Germline V gene lookup returns CDR1 SGHTA and CDR2 FQGNSA. CDR3 length: 13 amino acids. CDR3 region: CASSFSDNNEQFF. Here the CDR3 DNA reads TGTGCCAGCAGCTTTTCCGATAACAATGAGCAGTTCTTC.

This clonotype appeared many times. Here the CDR3 reads CSAPPEGQETQYF. The CDR3 DNA is TGCAGTGCACCCCCCGAGGGCCAAGAGACCCAGTACTTC. The chain uses TRBV20-1 and TRBJ2-5, with a possible D match to TRBD2 (5 bases). The CDR3 length is 13 residues. CDR1 and CDR2 from the germline V gene are DFQATT and SNEGSKA (reference sequence). Trimming took off 6 bases at V and 1 base at J, with 12 bases between the two ends.

This clonotype was seen ten or more times. The chain uses TRBV5-1 and TRBJ2-7; tentative D call: TRBD2 (6 bases). CDR1 and CDR2 (germline): SGHRS, YFSETQ. This CDR3 comprises 14 residues. Trimming left V 2 bases short and J 6 bases short, with 15 bases between. The CDR3 region is CASSFGEVAGEQYF. The CDR3 nucleotides read TGCGCCAGCAGCTTCGGGGAGGTGGCAGGCGAGCAGTACTTC.

This clonotype was detected many times. The rearrangement joins TRBV5-1 to TRBJ2-2; 13 nucleotides line up with TRBD2. CDR1 SGHRS and CDR2 YFSETQ come from the germline V gene. The length of the CDR3 is 16 residues. J gave up 5 bases and V 3 bases, and 4 bases lay outside the gene matches. The CDR3 region has the DNA TGCGCCAGCAGCTCCAGGACTAGCGGGGGTACCGGGGAGCTGTTTTTT. This gives the protein CASSSRTSGGTGELFF.

The sample holds many counts of this clonotype. The chain has TRBV9 and TRBJ2-1; 7 bases align to TRBD1. The CDR3 is 14 amino acids. Unmatched junction bases numbered 4, after V lost 1 base and J lost 6 bases. Germline V lookup: CDR1 SGDLS, CDR2 YYNGEE. CDR3 sequence (DNA): TGTGCCAGCAGCGTAAACAGGGGCGGCAATGAGCAGTTCTTC. Protein: CASSVNRGGNEQFF.

This clonotype was seen at least ten times. An end of the junction differs from the germline gene, which may be a read error. This sequence joins TRBV7-8 and TRBJ2-7; possibly TRBD2 for D (6 bases). Germline lookup yields CDR1 SGHVS and CDR2 FQNEAQ. The CDR3 totals 15 residues. The CDR3 DNA sequence: TGTGCCAGCAGCCCGGGGGACCTTAGCTCCCACGAGCAGTACTTC. It yields the protein CASSPGDLSSHEQYF.

This clonotype was recorded many times. This chain uses TRBV27 with TRBJ2-7; TRBD2 agrees at 7 bases. Germline-derived CDR1 and CDR2 are MNHEY and SMNVEV (reference sequence). The CDR3 is made up of 16 amino acids. The junction had 10 bases not matched to a gene; V was cut back by 2 bases and J by 3 bases. The CDR3, as DNA: TGTGCCAGCAGTTTAGGCCGTGGACTAGGGGACTACGAGCAGTACTTC. It yields the protein CASSLGRGLGDYEQYF.

This clonotype was detected ten times or more. This chain links TRBV29-1 with TRBJ2-3, with TRBD2 as a possible D gene (6 bases). The CDR3 runs to 13 residues. Germline V lookup: CDR1 SQVTM, CDR2 ANQGSEA. The V and J ends lost 5 bases and 1 base respectively, with 10 bases between them. For the CDR3, the DNA is TGCAGCGTTCGGGGGTGGGGCACAGATACGCAGTATTTT. Its protein is CSVRGWGTDTQYF.